Listed below are T cell receptor beta chains from one sample, sequenced in a study of blood T cell repertoires in COVID-19. TCRdb keeps only in-frame clones here, not all; method: immunoSEQ multiplex PCR. This sample has 150,000 to 160,000 clones; roughly 82% occur once, and the top ten carry around a tenth. Sequenced material: peripheral blood. Source of these receptors: a woman aged 50 to 60 with acute or convalescent COVID-19. The CDR3 runs from the conserved cysteine through the conserved F or W. The order of the fields is CDR3 protein, CDR3 DNA, V gene, D gene, J gene, clone size. A D gene is named only where the DNA matches it firmly. Rows give clone size only sometimes, using once, few, many, or a class for an expanded clone.

cdr3_aa: CASSLAGGGYTF
cdr3_nt: TGTGCCAGCAGTCTCGCCGGGGGGGGCTACACCTTC
v_call: TRBV12-3/TRBV12-4
d_call: -
j_call: TRBJ1-2
clone_size: -

cdr3_aa: CASSLEGYGYTF
cdr3_nt: TGCGCCAGCAGCTTGGAGGGGTATGGCTACACCTTC
v_call: TRBV5-1
d_call: -
j_call: TRBJ1-2
clone_size: -

cdr3_aa: CASSLDQGDEQYF
cdr3_nt: TGTGCCAGCAGCTTAGATCAGGGGGACGAGCAGTACTTC
v_call: TRBV7-9
d_call: TRBD1
j_call: TRBJ2-7
clone_size: many

cdr3_aa: CSVERDSEQYF
cdr3_nt: TGCAGCGTTGAAAGGGACAGCGAGCAGTACTTC
v_call: TRBV29-1
d_call: TRBD1
j_call: TRBJ2-7
clone_size: -

cdr3_aa: CASSLDPGRETQYF
cdr3_nt: TGCGCCAGCAGCTTGGACCCAGGGAGGGAGACCCAGTACTTC
v_call: TRBV5-1
d_call: -
j_call: TRBJ2-5
clone_size: once

cdr3_aa: CASSLVLAGADTQYF
cdr3_nt: TGTGCCAGCAGCTTGGTCTTAGCGGGAGCAGATACGCAGTATTTT
v_call: TRBV5-4
d_call: TRBD2
j_call: TRBJ2-3
clone_size: -

cdr3_aa: CASSLPAGYGYTF
cdr3_nt: TGTGCCAGCAGTTTACCCGCGGGATATGGCTACACCTTC
v_call: TRBV12-3/TRBV12-4
d_call: -
j_call: TRBJ1-2
clone_size: -

cdr3_aa: CASSPTRGGSGNTIYF
cdr3_nt: TGCGCCAGCAGCCCGACCCGGGGGGGCTCTGGAAACACCATATATTTT
v_call: TRBV4-3
d_call: -
j_call: TRBJ1-3
clone_size: -

cdr3_aa: CASSPSGGGETQYF
cdr3_nt: TGTGCCAGCAGCCCTAGCGGAGGGGGGGAGACCCAGTACTTC
v_call: TRBV7-6
d_call: -
j_call: TRBJ2-5
clone_size: -

cdr3_aa: CASSPLGGSVYEQYF
cdr3_nt: TGTGCCAGCAGCCCATTGGGAGGCAGCGTCTACGAGCAGTACTTC
v_call: TRBV11-2
d_call: -
j_call: TRBJ2-7
clone_size: -

cdr3_aa: CASSVTGLSGYTF
cdr3_nt: TGTGCCAGTAGTGTGACTGGATTATCTGGCTACACCTTC
v_call: TRBV19
d_call: -
j_call: TRBJ1-2
clone_size: -

cdr3_aa: CASSSGREETNEKLFF
cdr3_nt: TGTGCCAGCAGCTCGGGGAGGGAAGAAACTAATGAAAAACTGTTTTTT
v_call: TRBV7-3
d_call: -
j_call: TRBJ1-4
clone_size: few

cdr3_aa: CASSQVYETGVNEKLFF
cdr3_nt: TGTGCCAGCAGCCAAGTGTACGAAACAGGGGTAAATGAAAAACTGTTTTTT
v_call: TRBV3-1/TRBV3-2
d_call: TRBD1
j_call: TRBJ1-4
clone_size: -

cdr3_aa: CASSLTDSRTGELFF
cdr3_nt: TGTGCCAGCAGCTTAACCGACAGCCGTACCGGGGAGCTGTTTTTT
v_call: TRBV7-9
d_call: -
j_call: TRBJ2-2
clone_size: -

cdr3_aa: CASRPTTGPYNEQFF
cdr3_nt: TGTGCCAGTAGGCCGACTACAGGGCCCTACAATGAGCAGTTCTTC
v_call: TRBV19
d_call: -
j_call: TRBJ2-1
clone_size: -

cdr3_aa: CASSQDRGGYTF
cdr3_nt: TGCGCCAGCAGCCAGGACAGGGGTGGCTACACCTTC
v_call: TRBV5-1
d_call: TRBD1
j_call: TRBJ1-2
clone_size: -

cdr3_aa: CATRPWGAGGDGDTQYF
cdr3_nt: TGTGCCACCAGACCGTGGGGGGCGGGGGGAGATGGAGATACGCAGTATTTT
v_call: TRBV15
d_call: TRBD2
j_call: TRBJ2-3
clone_size: -

cdr3_aa: CASSEVAGELSYEQYF
cdr3_nt: TGTGCCAGCAGTGAAGTAGCGGGGGAACTTTCCTACGAGCAGTACTTC
v_call: TRBV2
d_call: TRBD2
j_call: TRBJ2-7
clone_size: few

cdr3_aa: CASRLLAGHSYNEQFF
cdr3_nt: TGCGCCAGCCGCCTGCTAGCGGGGCACTCCTACAATGAGCAGTTCTTC
v_call: TRBV5-1
d_call: TRBD2
j_call: TRBJ2-1
clone_size: -

cdr3_aa: CASSLDIQPYEQYF
cdr3_nt: TGTGCCAGCAGCTTGGACATCCAACCATACGAGCAGTACTTC
v_call: TRBV7-2
d_call: -
j_call: TRBJ2-7
clone_size: -

cdr3_aa: CASSFSGLANNEQFF
cdr3_nt: TGTGCCAGCAGTTTTTCGGGACTAGCGAACAATGAGCAGTTCTTC
v_call: TRBV28
d_call: TRBD2
j_call: TRBJ2-1
clone_size: -

cdr3_aa: CASSSGTVDGELFF
cdr3_nt: TGTGCCAGCAGCTCCGGGACTGTGGACGGGGAGCTGTTTTTT
v_call: TRBV5-4
d_call: -
j_call: TRBJ2-2
clone_size: -

cdr3_aa: CASSSSTGPRYTGELFF
cdr3_nt: TGTGCCAGCAGCTCCTCGACAGGACCCCGTTACACCGGGGAGCTGTTTTTT
v_call: TRBV9
d_call: -
j_call: TRBJ2-2
clone_size: -

cdr3_aa: CASSWTWRTEAFF
cdr3_nt: TGTGCCAGCAGCTGGACATGGCGCACTGAAGCTTTCTTT
v_call: TRBV5-6
d_call: -
j_call: TRBJ1-1
clone_size: few

cdr3_aa: CAQHPGENSPLHF
cdr3_nt: TGTGCCCAACATCCAGGGGAAAATTCACCCCTCCACTTT
v_call: TRBV30
d_call: -
j_call: TRBJ1-6
clone_size: -

cdr3_aa: CASSTPGTGTYEQYF
cdr3_nt: TGTGCCAGCAGTACCCCCGGGACAGGTACCTACGAGCAGTACTTC
v_call: TRBV28
d_call: TRBD1
j_call: TRBJ2-7
clone_size: -

cdr3_aa: CASSLAAGGDTQYF
cdr3_nt: TGCGCCAGCAGCTTGGCAGCGGGAGGTGATACGCAGTATTTT
v_call: TRBV5-1
d_call: TRBD2
j_call: TRBJ2-3
clone_size: -

cdr3_aa: CASSPGLAGAETQYF
cdr3_nt: TGTGCCAGCAGCCCGGGACTAGCGGGAGCAGAGACCCAGTACTTC
v_call: TRBV2
d_call: TRBD2
j_call: TRBJ2-5
clone_size: -

cdr3_aa: CSVAQGTDKQEKLFF
cdr3_nt: TGCAGCGTCGCCCAAGGGACAGATAAACAGGAAAAACTGTTTTTT
v_call: TRBV29-1
d_call: TRBD1
j_call: TRBJ1-4
clone_size: -

cdr3_aa: CASGLGQVGGETQYF
cdr3_nt: TGTGCTAGTGGTTTGGGTCAGGTGGGGGGAGAGACCCAGTACTTC
v_call: TRBV12-5
d_call: -
j_call: TRBJ2-5
clone_size: -

cdr3_aa: CASSVDGRGPSNYGYTF
cdr3_nt: TGTGCCAGCAGCGTAGACGGGAGAGGGCCCTCTAACTATGGCTACACCTTC
v_call: TRBV9
d_call: -
j_call: TRBJ1-2
clone_size: -

cdr3_aa: CASSLTGVEEQYF
cdr3_nt: TGTGCCAGCAGTTTGACAGGGGTAGAGGAGCAGTACTTC
v_call: TRBV28
d_call: TRBD1
j_call: TRBJ2-7
clone_size: -

cdr3_aa: CASSLARTSGYNEQFF
cdr3_nt: TGCGCCAGCAGCTTGGCCCGGACTAGCGGATACAATGAGCAGTTCTTC
v_call: TRBV5-1
d_call: TRBD2
j_call: TRBJ2-1
clone_size: -

cdr3_aa: CASSRVPGLRTYEQFF
cdr3_nt: TGCGCCAGCAGCCGCGTTCCGGGACTAAGAACCTACGAGCAGTTCTTC
v_call: TRBV5-1
d_call: TRBD2
j_call: TRBJ2-1
clone_size: -

cdr3_aa: CASSLELAGYYEQYF
cdr3_nt: TGCGCCAGCAGCCTAGAACTAGCGGGATACTACGAGCAGTACTTC
v_call: TRBV4-3
d_call: TRBD2
j_call: TRBJ2-7
clone_size: -

cdr3_aa: CASNPRAAATGELFF
cdr3_nt: TGTGCCAGCAACCCCAGGGCGGCAGCCACCGGGGAGCTGTTTTTT
v_call: TRBV4-2
d_call: -
j_call: TRBJ2-2
clone_size: -

cdr3_aa: CASSSRGTGGGETQYF
cdr3_nt: TGTGCCAGCAGTTCAAGAGGGACAGGGGGCGGAGAGACCCAGTACTTC
v_call: TRBV7-2
d_call: TRBD1
j_call: TRBJ2-5
clone_size: -

cdr3_aa: CASSGETLGELFF
cdr3_nt: TGTGCCAGCTCAGGGGAAACTCTCGGGGAGCTGTTTTTT
v_call: TRBV2
d_call: -
j_call: TRBJ2-2
clone_size: -

cdr3_aa: CATSRGGQWAEAFF
cdr3_nt: TGTGCCACCAGCAGGGGCGGACAGTGGGCTGAAGCTTTCTTT
v_call: TRBV15
d_call: -
j_call: TRBJ1-1
clone_size: -

cdr3_aa: CAWSVFGVRSTEAFF
cdr3_nt: TGTGCCTGGAGTGTGTTCGGTGTACGGAGCACTGAAGCTTTCTTT
v_call: TRBV30
d_call: -
j_call: TRBJ1-1
clone_size: few

cdr3_aa: CASSFIAAMSTDTQYF
cdr3_nt: TGTGCCAGCAGCTTCATAGCGGCCATGAGCACAGATACGCAGTATTTT
v_call: TRBV7-2
d_call: -
j_call: TRBJ2-3
clone_size: few